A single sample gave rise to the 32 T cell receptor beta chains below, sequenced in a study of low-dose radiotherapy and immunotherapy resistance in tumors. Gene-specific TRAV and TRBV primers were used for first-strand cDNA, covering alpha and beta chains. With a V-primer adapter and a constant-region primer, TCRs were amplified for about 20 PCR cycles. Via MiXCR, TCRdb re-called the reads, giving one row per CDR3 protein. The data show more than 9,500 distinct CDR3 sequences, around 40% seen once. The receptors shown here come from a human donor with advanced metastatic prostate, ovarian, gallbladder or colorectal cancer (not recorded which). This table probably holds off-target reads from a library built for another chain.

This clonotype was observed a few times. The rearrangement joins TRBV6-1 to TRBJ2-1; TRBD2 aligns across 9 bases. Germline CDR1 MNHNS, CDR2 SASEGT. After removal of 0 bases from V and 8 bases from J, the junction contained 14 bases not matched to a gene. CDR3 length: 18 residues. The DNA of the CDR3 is TGTGCCAGCAGTGAAGCGCTTCCGGGGCGCGGGGGGGGCTATGAGCAGTTCTTC. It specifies CASSEALPGRGGGYEQFF.

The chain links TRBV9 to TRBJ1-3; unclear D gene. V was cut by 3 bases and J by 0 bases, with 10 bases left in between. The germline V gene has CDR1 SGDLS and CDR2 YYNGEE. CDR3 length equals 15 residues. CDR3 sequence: CASSDITYSGNTIYF. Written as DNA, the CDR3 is TGTGCCAGCAGCGACATCACCTACTCTGGAAACACCATATATTTT.

In DNA form, the CDR3 reads TGTGCCACTCTAAGGACAGGCGCAAGCACAGATACGCAGTATTTT. This translates into CATLRTGASTDTQYF. The rearrangement joins TRBV6-6 to TRBJ2-3; 7 bases align to TRBD1. V gave up 10 bases and J gave up 0 bases; unmatched junction bases: 10. This CDR3 is 15 amino acids long. Germline-derived CDR1 and CDR2 are MNHNY and SVGAGI (reference sequence).

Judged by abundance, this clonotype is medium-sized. The CDR3 DNA is TGTGCCAGCAGCAACATAGTTCCCAATGAGCAGTTCTTC. It is translated as CASSNIVPNEQFF. This chain joins TRBV21-1 and TRBJ2-1. TRBV21-1 is labeled a pseudogene. The CDR3 has 13 amino acids.

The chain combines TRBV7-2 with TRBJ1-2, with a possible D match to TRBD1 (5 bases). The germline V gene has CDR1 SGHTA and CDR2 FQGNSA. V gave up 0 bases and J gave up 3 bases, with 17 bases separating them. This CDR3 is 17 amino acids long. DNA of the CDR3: TGTGCCAGCAGCTTAGCCTTCTTGTTAGGGGTTGACTATGGCTACACCTTC. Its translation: CASSLAFLLGVDYGYTF. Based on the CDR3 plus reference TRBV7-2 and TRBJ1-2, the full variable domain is GAGVSQSPSNKVTEKGKDVELRCDPISGHTALYWYRQSLGQGLEFLIYFQGNSAPDKSGLPSDRFSAERTGGSVSTLTIQRTQQEDSAVYLCASSLAFLLGVDYGYTFGSGTRLTVV.

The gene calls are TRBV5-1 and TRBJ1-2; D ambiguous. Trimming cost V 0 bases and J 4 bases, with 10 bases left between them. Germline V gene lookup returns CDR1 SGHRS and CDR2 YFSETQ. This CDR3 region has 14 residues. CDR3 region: CASSLEEHSYGYTF. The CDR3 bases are TGCGCCAGCAGCTTGGAAGAGCATAGCTATGGCTACACCTTC.

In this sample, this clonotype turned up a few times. This CDR3 reads CASSIVGRTYSNQPQHF. The CDR3 DNA is TGTGCCAGTAGTATAGTCGGCAGGACCTATAGCAATCAGCCCCAGCATTTT. The chain links TRBV19 to TRBJ1-5; D is undetermined. Between the trimmed V and J ends, which lost 1 base and 0 bases, there was a span of 13 bases. In germline, CDR1 is LNHDA, CDR2 SQIVND (reference sequence). The CDR3 spans 17 residues.

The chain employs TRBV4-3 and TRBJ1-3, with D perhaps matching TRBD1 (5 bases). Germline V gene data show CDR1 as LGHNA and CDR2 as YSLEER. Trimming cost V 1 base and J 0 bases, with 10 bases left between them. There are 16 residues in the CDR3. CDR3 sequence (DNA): TGCGCCAGCAGCCAAGGGGCAGGGAGCTCTGGAAACACCATATATTTT. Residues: CASSQGAGSSGNTIYF.

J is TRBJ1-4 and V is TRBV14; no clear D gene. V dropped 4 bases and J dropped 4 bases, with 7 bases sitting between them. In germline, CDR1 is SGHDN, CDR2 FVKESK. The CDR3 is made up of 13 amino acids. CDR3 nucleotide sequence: TGTGCCAGCAGCCGAAGCCTTAATGAAAAACTGTTTTTT. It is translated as CASSRSLNEKLFF.

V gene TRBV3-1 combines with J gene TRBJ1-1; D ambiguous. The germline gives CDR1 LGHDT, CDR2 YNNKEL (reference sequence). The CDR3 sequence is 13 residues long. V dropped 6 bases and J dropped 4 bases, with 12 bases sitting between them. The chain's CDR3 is CASSGGYGTEAFF. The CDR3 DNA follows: TGTGCCAGCAGTGGAGGGTATGGCACTGAAGCTTTCTTT. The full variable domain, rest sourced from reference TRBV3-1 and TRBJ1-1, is DTAVSQTPKYLVTQMGNDKSIKCEQNLGHDTMYWYKQDSKKFLKIMFSYNNKELIINETVPNRFSPKSPDKAHLNLHINSLELGDSAVYFCASSGGYGTEAFFGQGTRLTVV.

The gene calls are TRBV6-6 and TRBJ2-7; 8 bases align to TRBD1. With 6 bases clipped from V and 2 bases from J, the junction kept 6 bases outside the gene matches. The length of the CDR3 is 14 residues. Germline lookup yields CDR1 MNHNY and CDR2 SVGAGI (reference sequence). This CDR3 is CASSPRQGTYEQYF. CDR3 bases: TGTGCCAGCAGCCCACGACAGGGGACCTACGAGCAGTACTTC.

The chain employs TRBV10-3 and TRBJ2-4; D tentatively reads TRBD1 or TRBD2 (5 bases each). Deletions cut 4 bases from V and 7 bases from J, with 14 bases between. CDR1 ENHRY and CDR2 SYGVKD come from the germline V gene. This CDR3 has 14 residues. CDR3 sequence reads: CAISAGTVGNIQYF. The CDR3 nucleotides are TGTGCCATCAGTGCAGGGACGGTGGGGAACATTCAGTACTTC.

The CDR3 coding sequence is TGCGCCAGCGGGTCTAGCGGAGCAACCGGGGAGCTGTTTTTT. Amino acid sequence: CASGSSGATGELFF. The J gene is TRBJ2-2, the V gene TRBV5-1, with 7 bases fitting TRBD2. The V segment lost 7 bases and the J segment 5 bases; nucleotides outside the gene matches: 8. CDR1 and CDR2 (germline): SGHRS, YFSETQ. The CDR3 length is 14 residues.

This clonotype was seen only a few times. The CDR3 region has the DNA TGTGCCAGCAGCTTATATCCCCCCGGGCTAGTCACCGGGGAGCTGTTTTTT. Its translation: CASSLYPPGLVTGELFF. The chain couples TRBV7-3 to TRBJ2-2, with D unclear. The CDR3 totals 17 residues. Trimming cost V 2 bases and J 4 bases, with 17 bases left between them. Germline assignment: CDR1 SGHTA and CDR2 FQGTGA.

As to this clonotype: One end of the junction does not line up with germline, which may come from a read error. CDR3 DNA sequence: TGTGCCAGCGGCCAGGGCTATCAGCCCCAGCATTTT. Protein: CASGQGYQPQHF. J is TRBJ1-5 and V is TRBV3-1, with D maybe TRBD1 (5 bases). The CDR3 is 12 residues long. Germline lookup yields CDR1 LGHDT and CDR2 YNNKEL (reference sequence).

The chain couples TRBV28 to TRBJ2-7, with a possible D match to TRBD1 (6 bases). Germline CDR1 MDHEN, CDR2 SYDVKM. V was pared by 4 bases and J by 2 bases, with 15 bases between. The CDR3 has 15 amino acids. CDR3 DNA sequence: TGTGCCAGCAGTTCCTCAGCAGGGGCGGCCTACGAGCAGTACTTC. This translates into CASSSSAGAAYEQYF.

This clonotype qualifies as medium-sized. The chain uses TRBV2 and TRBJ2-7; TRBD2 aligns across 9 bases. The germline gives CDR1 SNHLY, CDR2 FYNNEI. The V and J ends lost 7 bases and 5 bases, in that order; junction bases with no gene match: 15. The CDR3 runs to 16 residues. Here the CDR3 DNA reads TGTGCCAGCATAACACCGGGACTAGCTCGGGGGAACGAGCAGTACTTC. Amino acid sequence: CASITPGLARGNEQYF.

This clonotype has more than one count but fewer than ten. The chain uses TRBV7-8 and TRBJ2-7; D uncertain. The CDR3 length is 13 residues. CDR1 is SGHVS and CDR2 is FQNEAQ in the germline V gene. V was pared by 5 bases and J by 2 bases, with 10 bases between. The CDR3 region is CASSMAGAYEQYF. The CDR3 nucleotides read TGTGCCAGCAGCATGGCAGGTGCCTACGAGCAGTACTTC.

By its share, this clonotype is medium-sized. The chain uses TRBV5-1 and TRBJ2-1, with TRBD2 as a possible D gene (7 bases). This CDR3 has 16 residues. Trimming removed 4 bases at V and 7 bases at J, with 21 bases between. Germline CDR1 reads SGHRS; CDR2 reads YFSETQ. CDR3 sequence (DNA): TGCGCCAGCAGCCCCGCGACCACGGGGGGCAGGAATGAGCAGTTCTTC. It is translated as CASSPATTGGRNEQFF. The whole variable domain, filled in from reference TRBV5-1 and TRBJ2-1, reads KAGVTQTPRYLIKTRGQQVTLSCSPISGHRSVSWYQQTPGQGLQFLFEYFSETQRNKGNFPGRFSGRQFSNSRSEMNVSTLELGDSALYLCASSPATTGGRNEQFFGPGTRLTVL.

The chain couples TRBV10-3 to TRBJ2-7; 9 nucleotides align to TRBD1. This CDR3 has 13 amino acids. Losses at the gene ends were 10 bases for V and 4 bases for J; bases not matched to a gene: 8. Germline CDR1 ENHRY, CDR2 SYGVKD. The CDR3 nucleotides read TGTGCCACCAAGGGGGACAGGGTGTACGAGCAGTACTTC. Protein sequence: CATKGDRVYEQYF.

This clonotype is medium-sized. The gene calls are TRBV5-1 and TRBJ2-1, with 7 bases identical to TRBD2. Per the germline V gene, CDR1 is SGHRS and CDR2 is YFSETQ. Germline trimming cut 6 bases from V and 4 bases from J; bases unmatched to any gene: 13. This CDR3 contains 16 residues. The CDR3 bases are TGCGCCAGCAAGCCCCGCACGGGAGGCGAATACAATGAGCAGTTCTTC. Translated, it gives CASKPRTGGEYNEQFF.

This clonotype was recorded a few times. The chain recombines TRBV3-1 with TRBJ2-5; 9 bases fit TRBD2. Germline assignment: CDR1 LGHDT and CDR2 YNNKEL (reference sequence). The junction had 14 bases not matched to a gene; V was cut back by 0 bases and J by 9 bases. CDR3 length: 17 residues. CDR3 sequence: CASSQDLGLAPSTAQYF. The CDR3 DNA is TGTGCCAGCAGCCAAGATCTTGGACTAGCGCCTTCAACGGCCCAGTACTTC.

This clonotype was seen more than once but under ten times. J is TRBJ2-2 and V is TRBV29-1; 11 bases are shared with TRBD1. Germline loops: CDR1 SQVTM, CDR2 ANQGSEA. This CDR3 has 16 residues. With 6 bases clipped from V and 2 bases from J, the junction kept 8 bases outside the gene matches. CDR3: CSVLGQGATNTGELFF. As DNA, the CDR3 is TGCAGCGTCCTCGGACAGGGGGCTACTAACACCGGGGAGCTGTTTTTT.

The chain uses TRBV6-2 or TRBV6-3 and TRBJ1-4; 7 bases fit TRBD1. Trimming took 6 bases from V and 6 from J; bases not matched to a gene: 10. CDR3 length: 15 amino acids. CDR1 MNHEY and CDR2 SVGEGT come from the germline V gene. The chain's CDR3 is CASRRIRGEYEKLFF. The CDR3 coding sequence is TGTGCCAGCAGACGCATCAGGGGGGAGTATGAAAAACTGTTTTTT.

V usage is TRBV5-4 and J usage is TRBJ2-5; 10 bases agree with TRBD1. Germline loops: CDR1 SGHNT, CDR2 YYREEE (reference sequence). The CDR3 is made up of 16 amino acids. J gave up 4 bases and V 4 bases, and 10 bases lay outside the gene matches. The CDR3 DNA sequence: TGTGCCAGCAGCAAGGCGACAGGGGGCTTGGGAGAGACCCAGTACTTC. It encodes CASSKATGGLGETQYF.

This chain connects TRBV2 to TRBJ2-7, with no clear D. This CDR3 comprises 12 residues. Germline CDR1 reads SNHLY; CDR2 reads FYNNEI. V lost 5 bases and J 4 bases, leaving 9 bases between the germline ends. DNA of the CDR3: TGTGCCAGCAGTAAGACCATATACGAGCAGTACTTC. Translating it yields CASSKTIYEQYF.

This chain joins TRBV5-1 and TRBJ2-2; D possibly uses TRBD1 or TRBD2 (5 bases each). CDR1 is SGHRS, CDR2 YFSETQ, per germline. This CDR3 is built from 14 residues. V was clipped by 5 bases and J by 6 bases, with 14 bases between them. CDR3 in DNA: TGCGCCAGCAGTAGGGACCCAACGGCCGGGGAGCTGTTTTTT. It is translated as CASSRDPTAGELFF.

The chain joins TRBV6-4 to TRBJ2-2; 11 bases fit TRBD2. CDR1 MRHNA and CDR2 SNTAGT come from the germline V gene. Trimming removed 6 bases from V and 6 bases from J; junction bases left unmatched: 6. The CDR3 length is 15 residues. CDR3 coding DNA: TGTGCCAGCAGCGAGGGACTAGCGGAGCCCGGGGAGCTGTTTTTT. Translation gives CASSEGLAEPGELFF.

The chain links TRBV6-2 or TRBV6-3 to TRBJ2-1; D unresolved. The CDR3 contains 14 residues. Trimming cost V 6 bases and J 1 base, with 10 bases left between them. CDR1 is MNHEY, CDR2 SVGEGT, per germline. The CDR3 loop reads CASRNSPSYNEQFF. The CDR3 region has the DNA TGTGCCAGCAGGAATTCGCCTTCCTACAATGAGCAGTTCTTC.

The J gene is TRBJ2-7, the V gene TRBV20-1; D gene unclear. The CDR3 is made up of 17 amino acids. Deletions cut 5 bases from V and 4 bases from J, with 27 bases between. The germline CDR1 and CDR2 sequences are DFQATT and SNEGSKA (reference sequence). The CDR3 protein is CSALLQTNSLRWYEQYF. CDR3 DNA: TGCAGTGCTCTTCTACAGACGAACTCCCTCCGTTGGTACGAGCAGTACTTC.

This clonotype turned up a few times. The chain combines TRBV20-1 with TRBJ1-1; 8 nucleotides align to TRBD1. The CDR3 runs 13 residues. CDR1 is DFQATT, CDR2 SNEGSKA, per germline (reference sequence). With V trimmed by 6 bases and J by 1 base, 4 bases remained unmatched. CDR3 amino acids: CSATDRGNTEAFF. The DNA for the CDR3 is TGCAGTGCAACCGACAGGGGGAACACTGAAGCTTTCTTT.

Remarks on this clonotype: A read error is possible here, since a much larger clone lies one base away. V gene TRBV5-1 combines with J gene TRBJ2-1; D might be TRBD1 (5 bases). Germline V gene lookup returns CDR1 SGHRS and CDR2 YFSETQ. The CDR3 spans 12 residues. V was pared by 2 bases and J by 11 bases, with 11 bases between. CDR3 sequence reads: CASSLGHGQQFF. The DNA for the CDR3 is TGCGCCAGCAGCTTAGGACACGGTCAGCAGTTCTTC.